The clone carrying this TCR beta chain was counted ten times or more. The antigen is undetermined. The sample comes from a study of T cell repertoires in cytomegalovirus infection. On the study more broadly: The public TCR beta signatures pointed to both CMV infection and matching HLA type. Study-wide results and caveats: Identification of carriers of CMV plus the relevant HLA was achieved through cumulative public TCR beta family frequency. What dominated the ex vivo response were HLA-C-restricted CMV-specific TCR beta clonotypes.

A single record per CDR3 protein comes from TCRdb applying MiXCR to the reads. The sample holds around 330,000 distinct CDR3 sequences; roughly 17% are singletons and the top ten take 12%. The CDR3 contains 13 residues. CDR1 is LGHNA, CDR2 YNFKEQ, per germline. Trimming took 3 bases from V and 3 from J, leaving 7 bases between them. Sequencing was performed on PBMCs. The sequence came from a human donor in good health (CMV status not recorded). Some clones in this sample may be carry-over from other donors' samples. J is TRBJ2-3 and V is TRBV4-2; no clear D. The CDR3 DNA reads TGTGCCAGCAGCCAGCTTCCGACAGATACGCAGTATTTT. It yields the protein CASSQLPTDTQYF.